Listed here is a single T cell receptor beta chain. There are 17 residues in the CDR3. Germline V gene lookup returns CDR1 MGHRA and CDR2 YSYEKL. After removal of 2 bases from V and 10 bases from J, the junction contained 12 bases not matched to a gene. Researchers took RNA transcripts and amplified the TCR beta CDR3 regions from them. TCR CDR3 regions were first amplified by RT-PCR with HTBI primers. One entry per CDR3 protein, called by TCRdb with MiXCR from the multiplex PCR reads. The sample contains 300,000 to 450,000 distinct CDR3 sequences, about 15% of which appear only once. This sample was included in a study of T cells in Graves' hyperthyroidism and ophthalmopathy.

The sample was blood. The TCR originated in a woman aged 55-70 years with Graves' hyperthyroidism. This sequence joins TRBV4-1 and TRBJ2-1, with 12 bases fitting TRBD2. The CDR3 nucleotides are TGCGCCAGCAGCCAAATAATTACACTAGCGGGAGGTAACGAGCAGTTCTTC. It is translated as CASSQIITLAGGNEQFF.